Reported below is one T cell receptor (beta chain). The data derive from a study of OX40 agonist ivuxolimab in advanced cancers. Germline CDR1 SGHTA, CDR2 FQGNSA. V was cut by 3 bases and J by 5 bases, with 13 bases left in between. This CDR3 contains 14 residues. No patient had autoimmune disease or received systemic immunosuppression. Profiled with immunoSEQ multiplex PCR; TCRdb holds only in-frame clones, not every one. Among fewer than 55,000 clones, less than 90% were seen once, and the ten largest hold roughly 6.8%. The chain joins TRBV7-2 to TRBJ1-1; D unresolved. The receptor was isolated from an adult with an advanced solid tumor such as melanoma, head and neck, liver or kidney cancer. The sample in question was CD4+ or CD8+ T cells sorted from blood, obtained in a trial of the OX40 agonist ivuxolimab. The CDR3 protein is CASSFLGLGTEAFF. The CDR3 DNA reads TGTGCCAGCAGCTTCTTAGGGCTGGGGACTGAAGCTTTCTTT.